This is a list of T cell receptor beta chains from one sample in a study of identical twins. TCRdb re-called the 5' RACE reads through MiXCR, storing one row per CDR3 protein. The data contain hundreds of thousands of distinct CDR3 sequences, over 5% of them seen just once; the ten biggest clones take up approximately 1.6%. What was sequenced was naive T cells sorted from blood. These receptors originate from a man aged 18 to 30 in good health. Each CDR3 is given with its conserved first and last residue. A D gene is named only where the DNA matches it firmly. Clone size is shown for a subset of rows, as once, few, many or a class of expanded clone.

size: few; J: TRBJ1-5; D: TRBD1; V: TRBV6-1; CDR3: CASSDKSGTGSQPQHF; DNA: TGTGCCAGCAGCGACAAATCCGGGACAGGGAGTCAGCCCCAGCATTTT
size: many; J: TRBJ2-1; D: .; V: TRBV6-2/TRBV6-3; CDR3: CASANGVGQFF; DNA: TGTGCCAGCGCCAACGGGGTGGGGCAGTTCTTC
size: many; J: TRBJ2-2; D: .; V: TRBV12-3/TRBV12-4; CDR3: CASSLSVTGELFF; DNA: TGTGCCAGCAGTTTATCCGTCACCGGGGAGCTGTTTTTT
size: many; J: TRBJ2-3; D: .; V: TRBV7-2; CDR3: CASSLRDTRSLPDTQYF; DNA: TGTGCCAGCAGCTTAAGAGACACACGTTCCCTTCCAGATACGCAGTATTTT
size: .; J: TRBJ2-1; D: .; V: TRBV19; CDR3: CASSIGGSTSYNEQFF; DNA: TGTGCCAGTAGTATAGGTGGCAGTACCTCCTACAATGAGCAGTTCTTC
size: many; J: TRBJ2-1; D: TRBD2; V: TRBV27; CDR3: CASSPRTSGRLRTSNNEQFF; DNA: TGTGCCAGCAGTCCCCGGACTAGCGGGAGGTTAAGGACCTCAAACAATGAGCAGTTCTTC
size: many; J: TRBJ2-5; D: .; V: TRBV6-6; CDR3: CASSYVEETQYF; DNA: TGTGCCAGCAGTTACGTGGAAGAGACCCAGTACTTC
size: few; J: TRBJ2-1; D: .; V: TRBV6-5; CDR3: CASSFTGDRQLEQFF; DNA: TGTGCCAGCAGTTTCACGGGGGACCGACAACTTGAGCAGTTCTTC
size: many; J: TRBJ2-5; D: .; V: TRBV20-1; CDR3: CSATPGGETQYF; DNA: TGCAGTGCTACACCCGGAGGAGAGACCCAGTACTTC
size: many; J: TRBJ2-1; D: TRBD2; V: TRBV5-1; CDR3: CASSFRLAGEGNEQFF; DNA: TGCGCCAGCAGCTTTAGGCTAGCGGGAGAAGGCAATGAGCAGTTCTTC
size: few; J: TRBJ1-5; D: .; V: TRBV24-1; CDR3: CATSDNRDSNQPQHF; DNA: TGTGCCACCAGTGATAACCGGGACAGCAATCAGCCCCAGCATTTT
size: few; J: TRBJ1-2; D: .; V: TRBV6-2/TRBV6-3; CDR3: CASSYSGAGESYTF; DNA: TGTGCCAGCAGTTACTCGGGGGCCGGGGAGAGCTACACCTTC
size: .; J: TRBJ1-2; D: TRBD1; V: TRBV6-2/TRBV6-3; CDR3: CASRNWAGGAYGYTF; DNA: TGTGCCAGCAGAAACTGGGCAGGGGGCGCCTATGGCTACACCTTC
size: many; J: TRBJ2-7; D: TRBD1; V: TRBV28; CDR3: CASSGDRGSYEQYF; DNA: TGTGCCAGCAGTGGTGACAGGGGATCCTACGAGCAGTACTTC
size: many; J: TRBJ2-1; D: TRBD2; V: TRBV10-3; CDR3: CAISESTSVGFNEQFF; DNA: TGTGCCATCAGTGAGTCGACTAGCGTGGGCTTCAATGAGCAGTTCTTC
size: many; J: TRBJ2-5; D: .; V: TRBV12-3/TRBV12-4; CDR3: CASSPVGGITETQYF; DNA: TGTGCCAGCAGTCCCGTTGGCGGGATAACAGAGACCCAGTACTTC
size: .; J: TRBJ2-5; D: TRBD2; V: TRBV19; CDR3: CASSITSGSLETQYF; DNA: TGTGCCAGTAGTATAACTAGCGGGAGTTTGGAGACCCAGTACTTC
size: few; J: TRBJ1-1; D: .; V: TRBV30; CDR3: CAWSTGTLNTEAFF; DNA: TGTGCCTGGAGTACCGGGACACTGAACACTGAAGCTTTCTTT
size: .; J: TRBJ2-3; D: .; V: TRBV24-1; CDR3: CATSAFNSTDTQYF; DNA: TGTGCCACCAGTGCTTTCAATAGCACAGATACGCAGTATTTT
size: many; J: TRBJ2-1; D: .; V: TRBV6-2/TRBV6-3; CDR3: CASSPSPRDKEYNEQFF; DNA: TGTGCCAGCAGCCCCAGCCCCCGGGACAAAGAATACAATGAGCAGTTCTTC
size: many; J: TRBJ1-1; D: .; V: TRBV7-2; CDR3: CASSWGRVEAFF; DNA: TGTGCCAGCAGCTGGGGCAGGGTGGAAGCTTTCTTT
size: few; J: TRBJ2-5; D: TRBD2; V: TRBV11-1; CDR3: CASSTGGGSAIETQYF; DNA: TGTGCCAGCAGCACCGGTGGCGGGAGTGCTATCGAGACCCAGTACTTC
size: many; J: TRBJ2-1; D: .; V: TRBV5-1; CDR3: CASSLGGQVYNEQFF; DNA: TGCGCCAGCAGCTTGGGAGGGCAGGTCTACAATGAGCAGTTCTTC
size: many; J: TRBJ1-1; D: .; V: TRBV6-4; CDR3: CASSATGTQAFF; DNA: TGTGCCAGCAGTGCCACCGGGACCCAAGCTTTCTTT
size: few; J: TRBJ2-1; D: TRBD2; V: TRBV20-1; CDR3: CSARDGAGLAVDEQFF; DNA: TGCAGTGCTAGAGATGGGGCCGGACTAGCAGTGGATGAGCAGTTCTTC
size: many; J: TRBJ2-1; D: TRBD1; V: TRBV12-3/TRBV12-4; CDR3: CASSFEGGGQFF; DNA: TGTGCCAGCAGTTTTGAAGGGGGCGGGCAGTTCTTC
size: many; J: TRBJ1-1; D: .; V: TRBV11-2; CDR3: CASSRHRLDEAFF; DNA: TGTGCCAGCAGCCGCCACCGCCTCGATGAAGCTTTCTTT
size: .; J: TRBJ1-5; D: .; V: TRBV6-1; CDR3: CASSEARGHQPQHF; DNA: TGTGCCAGCAGTGAAGCGCGGGGCCATCAGCCCCAGCATTTT
size: .; J: TRBJ2-4; D: .; V: TRBV2; CDR3: CASSVVLAKNIQYF; DNA: TGTGCCAGCAGTGTGGTACTAGCCAAAAACATTCAGTACTTC
size: many; J: TRBJ2-3; D: .; V: TRBV15; CDR3: CATSRDPPPRSTDTQYF; DNA: TGTGCCACCAGCAGAGATCCCCCTCCCAGAAGCACAGATACGCAGTATTTT
size: many; J: TRBJ1-1; D: .; V: TRBV12-3/TRBV12-4; CDR3: CASTAGQLNTEAFF; DNA: TGTGCCAGCACCGCCGGACAGCTAAACACTGAAGCTTTCTTT
size: many; J: TRBJ1-2; D: .; V: TRBV2; CDR3: CASIPTAANYGYTF; DNA: TGTGCCAGCATTCCGACAGCAGCTAACTATGGCTACACCTTC
size: .; J: TRBJ2-3; D: TRBD2; V: TRBV7-8; CDR3: CASSLTPSGSTDTQYF; DNA: TGTGCCAGCAGCTTAACGCCTAGCGGAAGCACAGATACGCAGTATTTT
size: few; J: TRBJ2-7; D: .; V: TRBV7-2; CDR3: CASRPTQGGYEQYF; DNA: TGTGCCAGCAGACCAACCCAGGGGGGCTACGAGCAGTACTTC
size: many; J: TRBJ2-3; D: .; V: TRBV29-1; CDR3: CSARTATDTQYF; DNA: TGCAGCGCAAGGACAGCCACAGATACGCAGTATTTT
size: few; J: TRBJ2-1; D: .; V: TRBV7-3; CDR3: CASSPTGPGNEQFF; DNA: TGTGCCAGCAGCCCAACTGGCCCAGGCAATGAGCAGTTCTTC
size: many; J: TRBJ1-1; D: .; V: TRBV29-1; CDR3: CSGTKNTEAFF; DNA: TGCAGCGGAACTAAGAACACTGAAGCTTTCTTT
size: many; J: TRBJ2-1; D: .; V: TRBV7-2; CDR3: CASSRRDSSYNEQFF; DNA: TGTGCCAGCAGCAGACGCGACAGCTCCTACAATGAGCAGTTCTTC
size: many; J: TRBJ1-2; D: .; V: TRBV4-3; CDR3: CASSRLGGGYTF; DNA: TGCGCCAGCAGCCGGTTAGGGGGTGGCTACACCTTC
size: .; J: TRBJ2-1; D: .; V: TRBV20-1; CDR3: CSARGLDGAGVHEQFF; DNA: TGCAGTGCTAGGGGATTGGACGGGGCAGGTGTTCATGAGCAGTTCTTC
size: many; J: TRBJ2-3; D: TRBD2; V: TRBV29-1; CDR3: CSAGGLRTDTQYF; DNA: TGCAGCGCGGGGGGGCTCCGCACAGATACGCAGTATTTT
size: .; J: TRBJ1-5; D: .; V: TRBV20-1; CDR3: CSAKRLSQPQHF; DNA: TGCAGTGCAAAGCGGTTGTCTCAGCCCCAGCATTTT
size: many; J: TRBJ2-1; D: TRBD2; V: TRBV5-1; CDR3: CASSSTAGMGGEQFF; DNA: TGCGCCAGCAGCTCTACAGCGGGGATGGGCGGTGAGCAGTTCTTC
size: .; J: TRBJ1-1; D: .; V: TRBV7-8; CDR3: CASSSGVMSTEAFF; DNA: TGTGCCAGCAGCTCCGGAGTCATGAGCACTGAAGCTTTCTTT
size: many; J: TRBJ2-2; D: TRBD2; V: TRBV6-2/TRBV6-3; CDR3: CASSYSRLAGDLSGELFF; DNA: TGTGCCAGCAGTTACTCGAGACTAGCGGGAGATCTATCCGGGGAGCTGTTTTTT